The rows below give T cell receptor beta chains drawn from one sample of a study of Graves' ophthalmopathy and Graves' hyperthyroidism. TCRdb recomputed calls from the multiplex PCR reads with MiXCR, one row per CDR3 protein. The sample contains around 660,000 distinct CDR3 sequences, just over 40% of which appear only once. The specimen sequenced was peripheral blood. These receptors all come from an adult man with Graves' ophthalmopathy. The conserved cysteine and the conserved F or W are not part of the CDR3 here. The order of the fields is CDR3 protein, V gene.

cdr3_aa: SARSDIGNEKLF
v_call: TRBV20-1

cdr3_aa: ASSRDKGREKLF
v_call: TRBV5-8

cdr3_aa: ASIFGGAGTGELF
v_call: TRBV2

cdr3_aa: ASSYLGGSQETQY
v_call: TRBV6-6

cdr3_aa: ASSRTGLDSPLH
v_call: TRBV7-9

cdr3_aa: ASRGEENYGYT
v_call: TRBV10-3

cdr3_aa: ASSEDGPGSPLH
v_call: TRBV4-1

cdr3_aa: ASSLTWDRRYGGIQETQY
v_call: TRBV7-3

cdr3_aa: ASSTETGSYSPLH
v_call: TRBV5-1

cdr3_aa: ASSESSEHEKLF
v_call: TRBV10-2

cdr3_aa: SVESGSGQPQH
v_call: TRBV29-1

cdr3_aa: ASSRGEGWDTEAF
v_call: TRBV7-2

cdr3_aa: ASTYGAGRPPYEQY
v_call: TRBV5-4

cdr3_aa: ASSYVWAGELF
v_call: TRBV6-6

cdr3_aa: ASSLKGGSNQPQH
v_call: TRBV7-2

cdr3_aa: ASSFRTGGNEQY
v_call: TRBV7-2

cdr3_aa: AISESRFLGTNYGYT
v_call: TRBV10-3

cdr3_aa: ATSDPKGAGELF
v_call: TRBV24-1

cdr3_aa: AISVLAGGPYEQY
v_call: TRBV10-3

cdr3_aa: ASRYGRVEVNTEAF
v_call: TRBV25-1

cdr3_aa: ASSYWQGMNSPLH
v_call: TRBV6-6

cdr3_aa: SARDREGGVYGYT
v_call: TRBV20-1

cdr3_aa: ASSLGGRATNTGELF
v_call: TRBV5-4

cdr3_aa: SAPEDANYGYT
v_call: TRBV20-1

cdr3_aa: ASSLQGFPYEQY
v_call: TRBV2

cdr3_aa: ASSASQRRTGSGYT
v_call: TRBV25-1

cdr3_aa: ASTRDRGEQY
v_call: TRBV2

cdr3_aa: ASGGGTEQY
v_call: TRBV7-9

cdr3_aa: ASSQEIGTNTEAF
v_call: TRBV4-3

cdr3_aa: ASSLLRDYEQY
v_call: TRBV11-2

cdr3_aa: ASPSLDRGGTEAF
v_call: TRBV19

cdr3_aa: SLGQGIGANVLT
v_call: TRBV29-1

cdr3_aa: ASKGWASAQETQY
v_call: TRBV6-6

cdr3_aa: ASSLAQGAGTDTQY
v_call: TRBV25-1

cdr3_aa: ASSQVGPFDGQETQY
v_call: TRBV4-3

cdr3_aa: ATSVGGQPQH
v_call: TRBV24-1

cdr3_aa: ASSKKASGTKTYEQY
v_call: TRBV19

cdr3_aa: ASSLDMGTDTQY
v_call: TRBV7-2

cdr3_aa: ASRRTGRGEKLF
v_call: TRBV25-1

cdr3_aa: ASSYAPAGGNQPQH
v_call: TRBV10-3

cdr3_aa: AISSDGGANEH
v_call: TRBV10-3

cdr3_aa: ASRPGRGQFVEQY
v_call: TRBV2

cdr3_aa: ASSQVHGTANSPLH
v_call: TRBV9